The next 5 T cell receptor beta chains were all read from a single sample in a study of T-cell memory formation after mild COVID-19. TCRdb reprocessed the 5' RACE reads via MiXCR and lists one record per CDR3 protein. The sample consists of approximately 42,000 distinct CDR3 sequences, 6% to 7% of them appearing once. The sample taken for sequencing was PBMCs or a T cell subset sorted from them (not recorded which). The receptors derive from an adult who had mild COVID-19 (a few samples of this study predate the infection). Cell type and time point are not known.

This chain uses TRBV19 with TRBJ1-5; maybe TRBD1 (6 bases). The CDR3 is made up of 14 amino acids. CDR1 is LNHDA and CDR2 is SQIVND in the germline V gene (reference sequence). V lost 6 bases and J lost 7, with 16 bases in between. CDR3 region: CASSRTGIRQPQHF. CDR3 nucleotides: TGTGCCAGTAGCCGTACAGGGATTCGGCAGCCCCAGCATTTT.

This clonotype was seen many times. The CDR3 DNA sequence: TGCGCCAGCAGCCCCCAGAGCGGTAGCCAGCCCCAGCATTTT. As protein: CASSPQSGSQPQHF. The chain carries TRBV5-1 and TRBJ1-5; no definite D call. V shed 4 bases and J shed 7 bases, with 15 bases lying between them. CDR1 and CDR2 from the germline V gene are SGHRS and YFSETQ. The CDR3 is 14 amino acids.

The V gene is TRBV2, the J gene TRBJ2-1; tentatively, D is TRBD2 (5 bases). There are 15 residues in the CDR3. V was pared by 4 bases and J by 7 bases, with 17 bases between. Germline-derived CDR1 and CDR2 are SNHLY and FYNNEI. The CDR3 is CASSARRGPSNEQFF. CDR3 in DNA: TGTGCCAGCAGTGCAAGGAGAGGGCCGAGTAATGAGCAGTTCTTC.

This clonotype was detected a few times. The CDR3 bases are TGTGCCAGCAGCATCACGACAGGGTCTGGGGCCAACGTCCTGACTTTC. Translated: CASSITTGSGANVLTF. This rearrangement joins TRBV9 to TRBJ2-6; 7 bases agree with TRBD1. This CDR3 has 16 residues. Germline trimming cut 4 bases from V and 1 base from J; bases unmatched to any gene: 5. Germline-derived CDR1 and CDR2 are SGDLS and YYNGEE.

This clonotype was detected only a few times. The rearrangement uses TRBV19 and TRBJ1-2; tentative D call: TRBD1 (5 bases). The V end lost 6 bases, the J end lost 4 bases, and 21 bases lay between the germline ends. Germline-derived CDR1 and CDR2 are LNHDA and SQIVND (reference sequence). This CDR3 comprises 16 residues. The DNA for the CDR3 is TGTGCCAGTAGATTACCCTCGAAAGTTCAGGGCTATGGCTACACCTTC. Translating gives CASRLPSKVQGYGYTF.